This T cell receptor (beta chain) comes out of a study of T cell responses to AZD1222 COVID-19 vaccine. This clone has more than one count but fewer than ten. Here immunoSEQ multiplex PCR was the method, and the copy in TCRdb shows in-frame clones only, minus some. The sample contains some 150,000 clones, around 91% of which appear only once. The TCR originated in an adult in good health. The specimen was peripheral blood, collected on day 0 of AZD1222 vaccination.

The CDR3 region has the DNA TGTGCCAGCAGTTACTCGACCTACCTGAACACTGAAGCTTTCTTT. The encoded protein is CASSYSTYLNTEAFF. The genes are TRBV6-5 and TRBJ1-1, with D uncertain. V was cut by 0 bases and J by 0 bases, with 8 bases left in between. CDR1 and CDR2 (germline): MNHEY, SVGAGI. CDR3 length equals 15 residues.